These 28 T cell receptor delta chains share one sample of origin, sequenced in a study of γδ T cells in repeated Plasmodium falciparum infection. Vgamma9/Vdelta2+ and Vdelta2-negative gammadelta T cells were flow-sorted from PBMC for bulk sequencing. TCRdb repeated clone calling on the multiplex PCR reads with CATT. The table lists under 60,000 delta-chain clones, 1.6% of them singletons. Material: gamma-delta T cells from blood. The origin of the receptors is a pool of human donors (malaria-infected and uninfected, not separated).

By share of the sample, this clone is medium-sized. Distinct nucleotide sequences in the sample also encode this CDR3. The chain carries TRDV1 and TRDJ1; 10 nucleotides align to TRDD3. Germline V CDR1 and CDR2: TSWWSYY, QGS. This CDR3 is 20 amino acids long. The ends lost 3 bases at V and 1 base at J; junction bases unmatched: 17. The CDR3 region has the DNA TGTGCTCTTGGGGATGAGTCACTTACGGGGGATACGCGTAGCACCGATAAACTCATCTTT. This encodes CALGDESLTGDTRSTDKLIF.

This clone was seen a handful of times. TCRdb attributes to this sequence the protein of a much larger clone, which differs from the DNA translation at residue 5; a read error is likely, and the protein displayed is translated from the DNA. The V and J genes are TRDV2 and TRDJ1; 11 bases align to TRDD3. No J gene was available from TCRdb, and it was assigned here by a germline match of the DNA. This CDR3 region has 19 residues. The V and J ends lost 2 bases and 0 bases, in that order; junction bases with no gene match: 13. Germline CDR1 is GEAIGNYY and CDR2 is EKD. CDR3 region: CACDIVNGGYATYTDKLIF. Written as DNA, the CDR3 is TGTGCCTGTGACATCGTGAATGGGGGATACGCGACGTACACCGATAAACTCATCTTT.

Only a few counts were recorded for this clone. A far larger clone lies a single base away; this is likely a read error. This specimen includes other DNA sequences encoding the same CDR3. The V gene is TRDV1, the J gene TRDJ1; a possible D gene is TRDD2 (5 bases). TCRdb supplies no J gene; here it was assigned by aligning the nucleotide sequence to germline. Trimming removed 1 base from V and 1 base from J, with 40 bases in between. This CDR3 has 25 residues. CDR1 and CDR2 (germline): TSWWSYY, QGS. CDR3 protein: CALGEPRKPYPLLRATIRSTDKLIF. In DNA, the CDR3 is TGTGCTCTTGGGGAACCCCGGAAACCCTACCCTTTACTCCGCGCCACCATTAGGAGCACCGATAAACTCATCTTT.

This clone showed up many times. In nucleotides, the CDR3 is TGTGCTCTGGGATCCCAGGACACACACTGGGGGATACTCACCGATAAACTCATCTTT. Its protein is CALGSQDTHWGILTDKLIF. The V gene is TRDV1, the J gene TRDJ1; the match to TRDD3 covers 12 bases. Germline CDR1 TSWWSYY, CDR2 QGS. The length of the CDR3 is 19 residues. After removal of 9 bases from V and 1 base from J, the junction contained 18 bases not matched to a gene.

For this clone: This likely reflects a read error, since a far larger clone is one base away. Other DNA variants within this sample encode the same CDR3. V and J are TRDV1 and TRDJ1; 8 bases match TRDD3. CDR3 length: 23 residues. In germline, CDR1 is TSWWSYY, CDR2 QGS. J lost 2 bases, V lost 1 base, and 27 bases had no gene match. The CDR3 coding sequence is TGTGCTCTTGGGGAACGTCCGAGGGCTACACTGGGGGGACATACCGACCCAACCGATAAACTCATCTTT. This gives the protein CALGERPRATLGGHTDPTDKLIF.

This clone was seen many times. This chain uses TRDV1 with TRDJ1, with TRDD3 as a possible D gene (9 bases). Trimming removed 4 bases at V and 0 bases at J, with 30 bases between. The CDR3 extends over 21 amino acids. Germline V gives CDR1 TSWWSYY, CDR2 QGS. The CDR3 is CALGAGGLPNNWGTNTDKLIF. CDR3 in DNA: TGTGCTCTTGGGGCCGGCGGCCTTCCTAATAACTGGGGGACAAACACCGATAAACTCATCTTT.

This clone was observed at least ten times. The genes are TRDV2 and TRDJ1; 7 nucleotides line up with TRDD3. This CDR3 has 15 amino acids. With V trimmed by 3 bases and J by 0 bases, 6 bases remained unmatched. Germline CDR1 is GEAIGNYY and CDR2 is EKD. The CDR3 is CACDVLGTHTDKLIF. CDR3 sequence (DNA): TGTGCCTGTGACGTACTGGGGACGCACACCGATAAACTCATCTTT.

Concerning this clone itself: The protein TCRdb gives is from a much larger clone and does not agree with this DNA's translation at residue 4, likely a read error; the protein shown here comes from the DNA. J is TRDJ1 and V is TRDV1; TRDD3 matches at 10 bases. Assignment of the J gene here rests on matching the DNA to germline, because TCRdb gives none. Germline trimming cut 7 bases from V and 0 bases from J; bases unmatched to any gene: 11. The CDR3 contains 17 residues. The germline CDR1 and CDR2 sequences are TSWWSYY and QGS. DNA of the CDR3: TGTGCTCTTGAGCTTCCTGCGACTGGGGGATACACCGATAAACTCATCTTT. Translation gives CALELPATGGYTDKLIF.

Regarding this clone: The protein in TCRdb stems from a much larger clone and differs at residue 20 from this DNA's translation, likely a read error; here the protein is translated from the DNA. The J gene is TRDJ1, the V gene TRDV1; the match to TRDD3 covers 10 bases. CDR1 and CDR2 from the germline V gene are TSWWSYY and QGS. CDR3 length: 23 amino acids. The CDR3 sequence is CALGERYPTGGWGIPPYTDNLIF. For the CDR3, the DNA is TGTGCTCTTGGGGAACGGTATCCTACAGGAGGGTGGGGGATACCCCCCTACACCGATAACCTCATCTTT.

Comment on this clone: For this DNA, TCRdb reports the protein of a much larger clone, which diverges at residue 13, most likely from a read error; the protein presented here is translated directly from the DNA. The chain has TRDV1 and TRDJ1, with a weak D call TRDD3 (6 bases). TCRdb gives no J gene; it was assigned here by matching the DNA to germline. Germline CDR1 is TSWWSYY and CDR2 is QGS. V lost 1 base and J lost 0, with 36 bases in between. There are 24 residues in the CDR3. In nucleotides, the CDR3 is TGTGCTCTTGGGGAACGACCTACCTCGCTAACTGGGAGATACGCTGCCGGGTACACCGATAAACTCATCTTT. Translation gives CALGERPTSLTGRYAAGYTDKLIF.

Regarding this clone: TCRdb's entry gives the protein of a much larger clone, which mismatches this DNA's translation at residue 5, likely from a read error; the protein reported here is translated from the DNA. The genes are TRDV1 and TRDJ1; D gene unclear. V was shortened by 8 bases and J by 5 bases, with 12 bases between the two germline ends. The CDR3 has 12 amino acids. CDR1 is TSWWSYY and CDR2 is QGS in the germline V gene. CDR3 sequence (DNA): TGTGCTCTTTTTTTCTCCCGGGATAAACTCATCTTT. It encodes CALFFSRDKLIF.

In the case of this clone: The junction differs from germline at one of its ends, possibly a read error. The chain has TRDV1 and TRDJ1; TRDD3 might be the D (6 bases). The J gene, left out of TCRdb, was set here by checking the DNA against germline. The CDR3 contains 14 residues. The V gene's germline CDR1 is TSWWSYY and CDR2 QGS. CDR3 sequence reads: CSGEASPVGDKLIF. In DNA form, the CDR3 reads TGCTCTGGGGAGGCTTCCCCCGTGGGCGATAAACTCATCTTT.

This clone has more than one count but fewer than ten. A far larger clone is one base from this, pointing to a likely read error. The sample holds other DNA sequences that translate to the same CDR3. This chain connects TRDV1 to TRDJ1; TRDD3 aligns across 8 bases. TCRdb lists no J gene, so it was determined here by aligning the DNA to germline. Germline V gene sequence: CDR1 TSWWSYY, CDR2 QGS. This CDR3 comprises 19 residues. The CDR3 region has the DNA TGTGCTCTTGGGCCACGTGGCGGGGGGGATAATGGTGGGACCGACAAACTCATCTTT. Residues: CALGPRGGGDNGGTDKLIF.

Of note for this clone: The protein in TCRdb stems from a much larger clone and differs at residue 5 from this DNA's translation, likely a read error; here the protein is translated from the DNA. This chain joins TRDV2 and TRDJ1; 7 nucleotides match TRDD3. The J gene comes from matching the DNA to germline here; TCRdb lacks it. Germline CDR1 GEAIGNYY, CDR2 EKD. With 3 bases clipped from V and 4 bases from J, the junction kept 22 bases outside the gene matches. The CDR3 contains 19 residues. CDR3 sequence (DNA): TGTGCCTGTGACGCCGTTTCATCGTACTGGGGCCCAAGGGGCGATAAACTCATCTTT. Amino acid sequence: CACDAVSSYWGPRGDKLIF.

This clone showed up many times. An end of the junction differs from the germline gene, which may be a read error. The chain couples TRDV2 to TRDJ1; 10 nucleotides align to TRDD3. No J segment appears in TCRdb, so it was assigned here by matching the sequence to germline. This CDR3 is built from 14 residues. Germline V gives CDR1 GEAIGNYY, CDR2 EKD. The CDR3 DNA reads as TGTGCCTGTGACACCATGGGGGATACCGACAAACTCATCTTT. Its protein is CACDTMGDTDKLIF.

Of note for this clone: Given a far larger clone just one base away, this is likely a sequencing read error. The CDR3 nucleotides are TGTGCTCTTGGGGAACTGGAACGGAAAAAACTCATCTTT. This sequence encodes CALGELERKKLIF. The J gene is TRDJ1, the V gene TRDV1, with D hard to call. As TCRdb names no J gene, one was assigned here on the basis of a DNA match to germline. This CDR3 has 13 amino acids. Germline assignment: CDR1 TSWWSYY and CDR2 QGS. The germline V and J ends were trimmed by 0 bases and 8 bases, with 10 bases remaining between them.

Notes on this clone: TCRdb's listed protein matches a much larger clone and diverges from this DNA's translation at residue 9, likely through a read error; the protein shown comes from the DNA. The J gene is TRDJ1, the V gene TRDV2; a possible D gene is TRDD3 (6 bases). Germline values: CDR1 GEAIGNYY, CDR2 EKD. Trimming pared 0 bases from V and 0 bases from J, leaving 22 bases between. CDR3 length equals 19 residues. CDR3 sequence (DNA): TGTGCCTGTGACACCGGGATCTGGGAGATACGCGGGTACACCGATAAACTCATCTTT. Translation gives CACDTGIWEIRGYTDKLIF.

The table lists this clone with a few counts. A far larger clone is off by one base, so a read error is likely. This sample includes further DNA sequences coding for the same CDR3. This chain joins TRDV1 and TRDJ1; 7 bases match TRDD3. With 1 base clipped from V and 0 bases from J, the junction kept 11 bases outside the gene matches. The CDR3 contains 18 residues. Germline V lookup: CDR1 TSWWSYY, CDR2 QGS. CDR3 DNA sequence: TGTGCTCTTGGGGAACCTTTTGGGGGACAGACATACACCGATAAACTCATCTTT. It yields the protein CALGEPFGGQTYTDKLIF.

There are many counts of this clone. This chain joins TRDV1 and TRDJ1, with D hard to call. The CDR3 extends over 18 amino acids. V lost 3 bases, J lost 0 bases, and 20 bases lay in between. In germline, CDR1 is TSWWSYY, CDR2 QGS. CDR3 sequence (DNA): TGTGCTCTTGGGGACCACTACGTTCCCAGGGAGTACACCGATAAACTCATCTTT. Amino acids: CALGDHYVPREYTDKLIF.

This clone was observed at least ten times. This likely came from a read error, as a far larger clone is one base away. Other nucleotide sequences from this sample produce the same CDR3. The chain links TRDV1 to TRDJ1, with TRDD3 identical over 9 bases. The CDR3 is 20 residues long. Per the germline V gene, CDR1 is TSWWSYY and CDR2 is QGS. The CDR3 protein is CALGEDLKGWGIYPTGKLIF. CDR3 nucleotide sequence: TGTGCTCTTGGGGAAGACCTGAAGGGCTGGGGGATCTATCCCACCGGTAAACTCATCTTT.

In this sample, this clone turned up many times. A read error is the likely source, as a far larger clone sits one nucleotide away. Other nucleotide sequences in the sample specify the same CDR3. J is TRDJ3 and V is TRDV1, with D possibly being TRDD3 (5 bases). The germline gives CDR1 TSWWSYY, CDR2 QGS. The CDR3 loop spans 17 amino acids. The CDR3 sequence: CALGVNHRPWDTRQMFF. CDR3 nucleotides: TGTGCCCTTGGGGTAAACCACAGGCCCTGGGACACCCGACAGATGTTTTTC.

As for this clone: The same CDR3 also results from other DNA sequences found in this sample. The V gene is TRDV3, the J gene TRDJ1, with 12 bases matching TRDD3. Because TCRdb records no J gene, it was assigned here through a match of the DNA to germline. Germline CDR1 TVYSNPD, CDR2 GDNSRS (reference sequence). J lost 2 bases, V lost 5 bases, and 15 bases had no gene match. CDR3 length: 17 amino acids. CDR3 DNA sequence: TGTGCCCCCGCTGATCTGGGGGATACGGGTGGAACCGATAAACTCATCTTT. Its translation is CAPADLGDTGGTDKLIF.

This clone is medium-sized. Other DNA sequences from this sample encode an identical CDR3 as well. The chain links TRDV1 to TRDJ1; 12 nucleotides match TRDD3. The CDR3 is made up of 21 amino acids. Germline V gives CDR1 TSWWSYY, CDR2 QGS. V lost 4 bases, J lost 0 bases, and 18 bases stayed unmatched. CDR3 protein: CALGVPNWGIPSVGYTDKLIF. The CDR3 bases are TGTGCTCTTGGGGTCCCTAACTGGGGGATACCCTCCGTCGGGTACACCGATAAACTCATCTTT.

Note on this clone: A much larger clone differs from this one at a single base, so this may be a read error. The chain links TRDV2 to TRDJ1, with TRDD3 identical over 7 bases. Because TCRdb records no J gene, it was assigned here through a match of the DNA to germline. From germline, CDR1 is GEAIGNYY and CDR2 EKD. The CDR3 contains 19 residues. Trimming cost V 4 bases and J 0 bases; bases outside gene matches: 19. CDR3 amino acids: CACDPVLGIRGLHTDKLIF. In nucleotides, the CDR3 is TGTGCCTGTGATCCGGTACTGGGGATTAGGGGGCTACACACCGATAAACTCATCTTT.

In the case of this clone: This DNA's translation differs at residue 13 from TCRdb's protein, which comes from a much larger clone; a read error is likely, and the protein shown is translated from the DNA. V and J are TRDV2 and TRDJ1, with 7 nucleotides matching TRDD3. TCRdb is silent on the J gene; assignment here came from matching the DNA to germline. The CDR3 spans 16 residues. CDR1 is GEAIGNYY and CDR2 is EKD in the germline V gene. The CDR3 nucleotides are TGTGCCTGTGAACCTGCGGCCAAATGGGGGAGAGATAGACTCATCTTT. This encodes CACEPAAKWGRDRLIF.

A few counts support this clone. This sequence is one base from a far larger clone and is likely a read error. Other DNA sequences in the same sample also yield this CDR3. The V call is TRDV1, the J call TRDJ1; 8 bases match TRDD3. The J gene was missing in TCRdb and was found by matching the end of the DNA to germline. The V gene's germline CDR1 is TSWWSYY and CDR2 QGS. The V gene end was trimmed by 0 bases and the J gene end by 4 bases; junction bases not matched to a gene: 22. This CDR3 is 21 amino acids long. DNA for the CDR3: TGTGCTCTTGGGGAACTCGGTCCTACAGAGCTATTGGGGGATTGGTGCGATAAACTCATCTTT. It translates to CALGELGPTELLGDWCDKLIF.

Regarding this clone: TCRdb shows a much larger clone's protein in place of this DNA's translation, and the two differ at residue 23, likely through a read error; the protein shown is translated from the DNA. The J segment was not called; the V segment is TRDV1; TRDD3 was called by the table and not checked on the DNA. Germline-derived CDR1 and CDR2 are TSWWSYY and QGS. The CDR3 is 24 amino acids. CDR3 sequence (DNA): TGTGCTCTTGGGCCTAAAAGCCTTTTCCCCGTCGACTGGGGGATACGCCCAAACACCGATAAACTCACCTTT. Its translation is CALGPKSLFPVDWGIRPNTDKLTF.

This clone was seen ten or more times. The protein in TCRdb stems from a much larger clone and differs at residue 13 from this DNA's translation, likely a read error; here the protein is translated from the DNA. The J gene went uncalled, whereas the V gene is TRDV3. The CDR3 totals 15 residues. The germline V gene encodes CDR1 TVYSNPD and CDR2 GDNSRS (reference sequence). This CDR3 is CASTLHFAVTDKPIF. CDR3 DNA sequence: TGTGCCTCAACGCTCCACTTCGCGGTGACCGATAAACCCATCTTT.